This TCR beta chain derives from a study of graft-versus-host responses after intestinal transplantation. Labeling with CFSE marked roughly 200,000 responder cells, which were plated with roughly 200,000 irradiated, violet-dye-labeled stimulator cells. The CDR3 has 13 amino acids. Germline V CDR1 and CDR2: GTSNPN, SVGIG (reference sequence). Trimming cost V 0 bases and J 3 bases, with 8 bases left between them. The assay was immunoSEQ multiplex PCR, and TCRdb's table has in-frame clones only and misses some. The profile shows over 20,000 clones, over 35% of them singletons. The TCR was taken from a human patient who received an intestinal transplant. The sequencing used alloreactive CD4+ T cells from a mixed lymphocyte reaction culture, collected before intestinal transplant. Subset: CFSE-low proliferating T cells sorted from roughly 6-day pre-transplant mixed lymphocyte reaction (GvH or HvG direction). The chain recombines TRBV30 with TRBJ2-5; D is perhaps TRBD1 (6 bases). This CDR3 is CAWSVGTKETQYF. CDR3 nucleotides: TGTGCCTGGAGTGTCGGGACAAAAGAGACCCAGTACTTC.